Listed below are T cell receptor beta chains from one sample, sequenced in a study of T-cell reconstitution after alpha-beta-depleted transplantation in children. TCRdb processed the PCR reads anew with MiXCR; each CDR3 protein has one entry. The data show about 280,000 distinct CDR3 sequences, 11% seen once. This specimen consisted of peripheral blood, obtained 180 days after TCRalphabeta/CD19-depleted stem cell transplant. These receptors all stem from a male patient under 10 years old who had a stem cell transplant for chronic granulomatous disease, so the T cells may come from the graft donor. The conserved cysteine and the conserved F or W are not part of the CDR3 here. The order of the fields is CDR3 protein, J gene, V gene.

CDR3: ASTIGPEQY
J: TRBJ2-7
V: TRBV28

CDR3: ATSDLRGHNEQF
J: TRBJ2-1
V: TRBV24-1

CDR3: ASSKMNPHQGSPLH
J: TRBJ1-6
V: TRBV27

CDR3: ASSPKGGTRGEQY
J: TRBJ2-7
V: TRBV13

CDR3: ASRSRQGNYGYT
J: TRBJ1-2
V: TRBV28

CDR3: ASSPSGFGTGELF
J: TRBJ2-2
V: TRBV12-3/TRBV12-4

CDR3: ASNDRGEQF
J: TRBJ2-1
V: TRBV2

CDR3: ASSPRGQDEQY
J: TRBJ2-7
V: TRBV7-9

CDR3: ASSFRGEKQY
J: TRBJ2-7
V: TRBV7-2

CDR3: SAARQGPTSGGTQY
J: TRBJ2-5
V: TRBV20-1

CDR3: ASSRPRSLQGAQGDEQF
J: TRBJ2-1
V: TRBV11-1

CDR3: ASSGAPGDTRGLGGLGTQY
J: TRBJ2-5
V: TRBV4-2

CDR3: ASGRYTDTQY
J: TRBJ2-3
V: TRBV12-5

CDR3: ASSLEKEAF
J: TRBJ1-1
V: TRBV12-3/TRBV12-4

CDR3: ASSLIAGMSYEQY
J: TRBJ2-7
V: TRBV12-3/TRBV12-4

CDR3: ASSIFAGIEQY
J: TRBJ2-7
V: TRBV12-3/TRBV12-4

CDR3: ASSQDATSFGTSAIPDSYNEQF
J: TRBJ2-1
V: TRBV14

CDR3: ASSHTSGGPYEQY
J: TRBJ2-7
V: TRBV12-3/TRBV12-4

CDR3: ASSHSSGSLKQF
J: TRBJ2-1
V: TRBV4-3

CDR3: ASSTFYEQY
J: TRBJ2-7
V: TRBV5-8

CDR3: ASSFSGQRSYLYEQY
J: TRBJ2-7
V: TRBV12-3/TRBV12-4

CDR3: ASSFDNSPLH
J: TRBJ1-6
V: TRBV7-2

CDR3: ASTRADTQY
J: TRBJ2-3
V: TRBV7-2

CDR3: ATNVDRGAKNIQY
J: TRBJ2-4
V: TRBV15

CDR3: ASSFSQGEFYEQY
J: TRBJ2-7
V: TRBV12-3/TRBV12-4

CDR3: ASSYPPPLAGGPHEQF
J: TRBJ2-1
V: TRBV6-5

CDR3: ASSTGLAGGLNEQF
J: TRBJ2-1
V: TRBV7-6

CDR3: SNSPRDRNTEAF
J: TRBJ1-1
V: TRBV20-1

CDR3: SVEADYEQY
J: TRBJ2-7
V: TRBV20-1

CDR3: SVEDKGTPGELF
J: TRBJ2-2
V: TRBV29-1

CDR3: ASSPVGRMNTEAF
J: TRBJ1-1
V: TRBV5-6

CDR3: ASSEFSSREQF
J: TRBJ2-1
V: TRBV25-1

CDR3: ASSPDSRREPNRAGYT
J: TRBJ1-2
V: TRBV11-2

CDR3: ASSTTGTSFHNEQF
J: TRBJ2-1
V: TRBV5-6

CDR3: SASLGTNNEQF
J: TRBJ2-1
V: TRBV20-1

CDR3: ASSLGYGTKRYEQY
J: TRBJ2-7
V: TRBV7-9

CDR3: ASSLDARGQYEQY
J: TRBJ2-7
V: TRBV5-1

CDR3: ASRLTPQGSYNEQF
J: TRBJ2-1
V: TRBV6-1

CDR3: ASSPSMGLPAGNTIY
J: TRBJ1-3
V: TRBV12-3/TRBV12-4

CDR3: ASSYTGGSYEQY
J: TRBJ2-7
V: TRBV5-1

CDR3: ASADRGVYNEQF
J: TRBJ2-1
V: TRBV27

CDR3: ASRPYPGQGRSGELF
J: TRBJ2-2
V: TRBV19

CDR3: ATSRDQGDQPQH
J: TRBJ1-5
V: TRBV15

CDR3: ASSPGGGNTEAF
J: TRBJ1-1
V: TRBV12-3/TRBV12-4

CDR3: ASSPPTGGIAHNEQF
J: TRBJ2-1
V: TRBV28

CDR3: ASNPGTRGDTQY
J: TRBJ2-3
V: TRBV12-3/TRBV12-4

CDR3: ASTRLAGSSYEQY
J: TRBJ2-7
V: TRBV28

CDR3: ASSQASPGLAYNEQF
J: TRBJ2-1
V: TRBV12-3/TRBV12-4

CDR3: ASSQDQGRTFSSYNEQF
J: TRBJ2-1
V: TRBV4-1

CDR3: SDQPTTGGGYLGTDTQY
J: TRBJ2-3
V: TRBV29-1

CDR3: ASSSGTGAYQPQH
J: TRBJ1-5
V: TRBV19

CDR3: ATSRDRPFSSSGANVLT
J: TRBJ2-6
V: TRBV15